This entry lists 25 T cell receptor beta chains sequenced from one sample in a study of blood T cell repertoires in COVID-19. Produced via immunoSEQ multiplex PCR; TCRdb's table is partial and in-frame only. This table holds about 180,000 clones, approximately 78% found once. Material: PBMCs or T cells enriched from blood (not recorded which). The receptor set was obtained from a woman in her forties or fifties who had recovered from COVID-19.

The V call is TRBV6-5, the J call TRBJ1-1; 7 bases agree with TRBD1. The CDR3 loop spans 14 amino acids. Looked up from germline, CDR1 is MNHEY and CDR2 is SVGAGI. The junction had 5 bases not matched to a gene; V was cut back by 6 bases and J by 1 base. The CDR3 protein is CASRGQQPNTEAFF. The CDR3 nucleotides read TGTGCCAGCAGGGGACAGCAACCGAACACTGAAGCTTTCTTT.

The V and J genes are TRBV20-1 and TRBJ2-7; 9 bases agree with TRBD2. The V and J ends lost 3 bases and 2 bases, in that order; junction bases with no gene match: 8. Germline V gives CDR1 DFQATT, CDR2 SNEGSKA (reference sequence). The CDR3 covers 15 residues. CDR3 protein: CSASASGISPYEQYF. CDR3 in DNA: TGCAGTGCTAGTGCTAGCGGGATCTCCCCCTACGAGCAGTACTTC.

This chain links TRBV6-5 with TRBJ2-5; D may be TRBD2 (5 bases). The germline V gene encodes CDR1 MNHEY and CDR2 SVGAGI. The ends were cut back, 2 bases at V and 4 bases at J, with 8 bases in the middle. This CDR3 region has 13 residues. The CDR3 is CASSYTRAETQYF. Written as DNA, the CDR3 is TGTGCCAGCAGTTACACGAGGGCAGAGACCCAGTACTTC.

This clone was seen once. V gene TRBV4-3 combines with J gene TRBJ2-5, with a tentative D call TRBD1 (5 bases). Germline loops: CDR1 LGHNA, CDR2 YSLEER. The CDR3 runs 15 residues. V lost 0 bases to trimming and J lost 2 bases, with 10 bases between them. The CDR3 loop is CASSQDRALQETQYF. For the CDR3, the DNA is TGCGCCAGCAGCCAAGACAGGGCATTACAAGAGACCCAGTACTTC.

There are a few counts of this clone. This sequence joins TRBV2 and TRBJ2-3, with D possibly matching TRBD1 (6 bases). Germline V gene data show CDR1 as SNHLY and CDR2 as FYNNEI. V was trimmed by 2 bases and J by 4 bases, leaving 13 bases between them. The CDR3 contains 15 residues. CDR3 in DNA: TGTGCCAGCAGTGAATCGTGGGGGCAAGCAGATACGCAGTATTTT. Translation: CASSESWGQADTQYF.

V is TRBV5-4 and J is TRBJ1-1; unclear D gene. Germline CDR1 SGHNT, CDR2 YYREEE (reference sequence). Trimming cost V 0 bases and J 0 bases, with 9 bases left between them. This CDR3 region has 15 residues. This CDR3 is CASSLAAGMNTEAFF. The DNA for the CDR3 is TGTGCCAGCAGCTTGGCGGCAGGCATGAACACTGAAGCTTTCTTT.

This chain joins TRBV4-2 and TRBJ2-2; D may be TRBD1 (5 bases). CDR1 is LGHNA and CDR2 is YNFKEQ in the germline V gene. CDR3 length equals 15 residues. V was trimmed by 3 bases and J by 0 bases, leaving 8 bases between them. CDR3 in amino acids: CASSHDSTNTGELFF. As DNA, the CDR3 is TGTGCCAGCAGCCACGACAGCACGAACACCGGGGAGCTGTTTTTT.

The rearrangement uses TRBV5-1 and TRBJ2-1, with 7 bases lining up with TRBD1. This CDR3 has 15 residues. CDR1 is SGHRS, CDR2 YFSETQ, per germline. V was clipped by 0 bases and J by 0 bases; unmatched bases: 0. In nucleotides, the CDR3 is TGCGCCAGCAGCTTGGAGGGGGCCTCCTACAATGAGCAGTTCTTC. The encoded protein is CASSLEGASYNEQFF.

CDR3 protein: CASSLGTTLVPDTQYF. The CDR3 DNA reads TGTGCCAGCAGCTTAGGGACTACCCTTGTCCCAGATACGCAGTATTTT. This chain uses TRBV13 with TRBJ2-3; D is perhaps TRBD2 (5 bases). CDR3 length: 16 amino acids. The germline V gene has CDR1 PRHDT and CDR2 FYEKMQ (reference sequence). Trimming removed 0 bases from V and 4 bases from J, with 14 bases in between.

The CDR3 DNA reads as TGTGCCACCAGTGATGAGGGGGCGGGTGGCTACACCTTC. Encoded protein: CATSDEGAGGYTF. The chain has TRBV24-1 and TRBJ1-2; 7 bases map to TRBD1. CDR1 and CDR2 from the germline V gene are KGHDR and SFDVKD. CDR3 length: 13 residues. Trimming removed 3 bases from V and 7 bases from J; junction bases left unmatched: 4.

This chain uses TRBV20-1 with TRBJ2-7, with 15 positions matching TRBD2. The CDR3 contains 17 residues. The germline V gene encodes CDR1 DFQATT and CDR2 SNEGSKA (reference sequence). With 3 bases clipped from V and 3 bases from J, the junction kept 9 bases outside the gene matches. CDR3 in amino acids: CSASRVSGLAGGYEQYF. The CDR3 nucleotides read TGCAGTGCTAGTCGAGTATCGGGACTAGCGGGGGGCTACGAGCAGTACTTC.

The V gene is TRBV5-1, the J gene TRBJ2-1, with TRBD2 matching over 7 bases. J was trimmed by 5 bases and V by 3 bases; bases with no gene match: 8. In germline, CDR1 is SGHRS, CDR2 YFSETQ. The CDR3 is made up of 15 amino acids. CDR3 coding DNA: TGCGCCAGCAGCTGGCGCGGGGAGGGGCACAATGAGCAGTTCTTC. Translation: CASSWRGEGHNEQFF.

The rearrangement uses TRBV27 and TRBJ2-1, with a possible D match to TRBD2 (6 bases). This CDR3 region has 13 residues. Germline lookup yields CDR1 MNHEY and CDR2 SMNVEV (reference sequence). Trimming pared 6 bases from V and 12 bases from J, leaving 18 bases between. CDR3: CASRPTLEGRQFF. The CDR3 bases are TGTGCCAGCAGACCCACATTGGAGGGGAGGCAGTTCTTC.

The chain joins TRBV19 to TRBJ2-1; D gene unclear. This CDR3 is 13 amino acids long. The germline V gene has CDR1 LNHDA and CDR2 SQIVND (reference sequence). V was trimmed by 4 bases and J by 7 bases, leaving 11 bases between them. The CDR3 nucleotides are TGTGCCAGTAGTACCAGGAATGGGAATGAGCAGTTCTTC. Protein sequence: CASSTRNGNEQFF.

V and J are TRBV10-3 and TRBJ2-7; 11 positions match TRBD1. V was clipped by 2 bases and J by 2 bases; unmatched bases: 2. The germline CDR1 and CDR2 sequences are ENHRY and SYGVKD. The CDR3 has 15 residues. CDR3 in amino acids: CAISEGDRGTYEQYF. CDR3 DNA: TGTGCCATCAGTGAGGGGGACAGGGGGACCTACGAGCAGTACTTC.

The J gene is TRBJ2-2, the V gene TRBV7-2; a weak D match, TRBD1 (5 bases). The V gene lost 4 bases and the J gene lost 6 bases, with 18 bases spanning the gap. The CDR3 spans 16 residues. The V gene's germline CDR1 is SGHTA and CDR2 FQGNSA. DNA of the CDR3: TGTGCCAGCAGCTCCCGCCCAGGGAATATGGCCGGGGAGCTGTTTTTT. Translation: CASSSRPGNMAGELFF.

This chain joins TRBV6-1 and TRBJ2-7; TRBD2 matches 9 bases. Germline lookup yields CDR1 MNHNS and CDR2 SASEGT. The CDR3 sequence is 17 residues long. After removal of 1 base from V and 3 bases from J, the junction contained 10 bases not matched to a gene. DNA for the CDR3: TGTGCCAGCAGTGAAGGTAGCCTAGCGGGAAACTTCTACGAGCAGTACTTC. Its translation is CASSEGSLAGNFYEQYF.

The chain has TRBV3-1 (or the pseudogene TRBV3-2) and TRBJ2-7; D call uncertain. The germline V and J ends were trimmed by 0 bases and 3 bases, with 9 bases remaining between them. The CDR3 runs 14 residues. Germline CDR1 and CDR2: LGHDT and YNNKEL (reference sequence). The CDR3 protein is CASSQDKGGYEQYF. The CDR3 region has the DNA TGTGCCAGCAGCCAAGATAAAGGCGGCTACGAGCAGTACTTC.

This clone is a singleton in its sample. Since a far larger clone is one base different, this is likely a read error. The V and J genes are TRBV6-5 and TRBJ1-5; D call uncertain. Trimming took off 2 bases at V and 4 bases at J, with 3 bases between the two ends. Germline CDR1 is MNHEY and CDR2 is SVGAGI. The CDR3 loop spans 12 amino acids. CDR3 in DNA: TGTGCCAGCAGTTACCGGAATCAGCCCCAGCATTTT. It yields the protein CASSYRNQPQHF.

J is TRBJ2-7 and V is TRBV10-2; 10 bases align to TRBD1. CDR3 length: 15 amino acids. Germline V gives CDR1 WSHSY, CDR2 SAAADI. V dropped 2 bases and J dropped 5; count of bases not matched to a gene: 6. The CDR3 region has the DNA TGCGCCAGCAGTGAGACCGGACAGGGGGGGCACGAGCAGTACTTC. Protein product: CASSETGQGGHEQYF.

The chain couples TRBV7-9 to TRBJ1-2; D might be TRBD1 (5 bases). The CDR3 sequence is 15 residues long. CDR1 and CDR2 (germline): SEHNR, FQNEAQ (reference sequence). Trimming pared 1 base from V and 3 bases from J, leaving 12 bases between. Here the CDR3 reads CASSLVQGIDYGYTF. In nucleotides, the CDR3 is TGTGCCAGCAGCTTAGTTCAGGGTATAGACTATGGCTACACCTTC. Full variable domain (remainder filled in from reference TRBV7-9 and TRBJ1-2): DTGVSQNPRHKITKRGQNVTFRCDPISEHNRLYWYRQTLGQGPEFLTYFQNEAQLEKSRLLSDRFSAERPKGSFSTLEIQRTEQGDSAMYLCASSLVQGIDYGYTFGSGTRLTVV.

This clone was observed a handful of times. For the CDR3, the DNA is TGTGCCAGCAGTACACTGACAGGGGGCGCGTCTGGAAACACCATATATTTT. This sequence encodes CASSTLTGGASGNTIYF. This rearrangement joins TRBV28 to TRBJ1-3, with 10 positions matching TRBD1. V gave up 5 bases and J gave up 1 base; unmatched junction bases: 8. CDR3 size: 17 residues. Germline V gene sequence: CDR1 MDHEN, CDR2 SYDVKM.

The V gene is TRBV28, the J gene TRBJ1-2; 9 bases agree with TRBD1. This CDR3 is 15 amino acids long. CDR1 MDHEN and CDR2 SYDVKM come from the germline V gene. Trimming cost V 6 bases and J 4 bases; bases outside gene matches: 9. CDR3 sequence reads: CASRRDRALGYGYTF. CDR3 DNA: TGTGCCAGCAGACGGGACAGGGCCTTGGGCTATGGCTACACCTTC.

This clone was detected only a few times. The V call is TRBV4-1, the J call TRBJ2-5; 11 bases map to TRBD2. V shed 1 base and J 2 bases; nucleotides not matched to a gene: 9. This CDR3 region has 18 residues. CDR1 is MGHRA and CDR2 is YSYEKL in the germline V gene. CDR3 nucleotide sequence: TGCGCCAGCAGCCAAGCTTCTCTGGGACTAGCGGTTCAAGAGACCCAGTACTTC. It encodes CASSQASLGLAVQETQYF.

The chain has TRBV11-2 and TRBJ1-4; D gene ambiguous. This CDR3 spans 17 amino acids. Germline assignment: CDR1 SGHAT and CDR2 FQNNGV. Between the trimmed V and J ends, which lost 3 bases and 8 bases, there was a span of 22 bases. The CDR3 DNA reads TGTGCCAGCAGCTTCGGGCAGATCGGACTAATGATGGAAAAACTGTTTTTT. Protein: CASSFGQIGLMMEKLFF. Looking up the rest from reference TRBV11-2 and TRBJ1-4 gives the full variable domain: EAGVAQSPRYKIIEKRQSVAFWCNPISGHATLYWYQQILGQGPKLLIQFQNNGVVDDSQLPKDRFSAERLKGVDSTLKIQPAKLEDSAVYLCASSFGQIGLMMEKLFFGSGTQLSVL.